A selection of T cell receptor beta chains follows, all from one sample in a study of naive and memory T cell subsets. TCRdb used MiXCR to reprocess the UMI-ligation and nested PCR reads, holding one entry per CDR3 protein. The sample shows about 160,000 distinct CDR3 sequences, about 20% of them seen only once. Sequenced input: naive CD4+ T cells from blood. These TCRs come from a human donor in good health. CDR3s leave out the opening cysteine and the closing phenylalanine or tryptophan. Clone size is shown for a subset of rows, as once, few, many or a class of expanded clone.

size: few; J: TRBJ1-6; V: TRBV12-3/TRBV12-4; CDR3: ASSQGGGHSPLH
size: -; J: TRBJ1-5; V: TRBV20-1; CDR3: SATGGTGGNQPQH
size: -; J: TRBJ2-7; V: TRBV28; CDR3: ASSLPSRATEQY
size: -; J: TRBJ2-1; V: TRBV7-8; CDR3: ASSSPGQGNEQF
size: few; J: TRBJ2-3; V: TRBV20-1; CDR3: SAPLAGGADTQY
size: many; J: TRBJ2-1; V: TRBV23-1; CDR3: ASSQRQESYNEQF
size: -; J: TRBJ2-3; V: TRBV29-1; CDR3: SPKRAGVADTQY
size: -; J: TRBJ2-1; V: TRBV28; CDR3: ASSFTGSYNEQF
size: many; J: TRBJ2-1; V: TRBV11-2; CDR3: ASSFSPGTYNEQF
size: -; J: TRBJ2-1; V: TRBV18; CDR3: ASSPSRGGVRNEQF
size: -; J: TRBJ2-1; V: TRBV28; CDR3: ASQQGLSEQF